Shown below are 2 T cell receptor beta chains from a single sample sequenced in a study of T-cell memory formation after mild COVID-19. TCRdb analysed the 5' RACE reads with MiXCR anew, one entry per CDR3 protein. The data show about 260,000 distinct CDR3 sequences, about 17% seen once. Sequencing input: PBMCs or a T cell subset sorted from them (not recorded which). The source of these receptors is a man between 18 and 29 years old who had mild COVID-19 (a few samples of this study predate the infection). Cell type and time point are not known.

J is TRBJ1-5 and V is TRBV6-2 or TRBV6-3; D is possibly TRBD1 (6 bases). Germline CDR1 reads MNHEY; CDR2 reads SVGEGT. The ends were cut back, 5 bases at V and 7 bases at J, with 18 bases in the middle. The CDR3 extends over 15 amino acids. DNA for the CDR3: TGTGCCAGCAGTACGAACCGGGAGGGGGGGCAGCCCCAGCATTTT. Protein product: CASSTNREGGQPQHF.

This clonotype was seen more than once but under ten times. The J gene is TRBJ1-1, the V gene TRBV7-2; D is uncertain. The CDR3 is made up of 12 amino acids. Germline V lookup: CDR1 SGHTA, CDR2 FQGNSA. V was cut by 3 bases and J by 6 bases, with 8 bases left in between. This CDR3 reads CASSFSGSEAFF. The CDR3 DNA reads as TGTGCCAGCAGCTTTAGTGGTTCTGAAGCTTTCTTT.